This T cell receptor (beta chain) is drawn from a study of blood T cell repertoires in COVID-19. Across the whole study: Whether acute or convalescent, the COVID-19 samples came from the United States, Italy and Spain. The analysed material was cDNA or gDNA that came from T cells, B-cell-depleted T cells, or PBMCs.

Original processing notes: Estimation of nucleated cell counts was performed using reference gene primer amplification. Some clones are missing from TCRdb's copy, which holds only in-frame ones; the method was immunoSEQ multiplex PCR. V and J calls and clone size are given by that table; D and trimming were obtained from the DNA. In the table there are 300,000 to 450,000 clones, about 85% of which are singletons. This CDR3 contains 16 residues. In germline, CDR1 is KGHSH, CDR2 LQKENI. Trimming took 0 bases from V and 4 from J; bases not matched to a gene: 6. The sequencing sample was made of peripheral blood. The receptor's source is a woman in her late teens or twenties with acute or convalescent COVID-19. This chain joins TRBV18 and TRBJ1-1; 9 bases match TRBD1. In DNA, the CDR3 is TGTGCCAGCTCACCACCAGGGACAGGGAGGGCCACTGAAGCTTTCTTT. Translation gives CASSPPGTGRATEAFF.